Listed here are 31 T cell receptor beta chains from one sample, sequenced in a study of T cells in Graves' hyperthyroidism and ophthalmopathy. There were TCR beta CDR3 regions amplified from RNA transcripts. When the TCR CDR3 underwent first-round RT-PCR, the HTBI primer set was used. TCRdb itself ran the multiplex PCR reads through MiXCR, one entry per CDR3 protein. The sample records around 350,000 distinct CDR3 sequences, roughly 15% being singletons. The material sequenced was blood. Receptors originate from a woman aged 55 to 70 with Graves' ophthalmopathy.

This clonotype was picked up many times. This chain connects TRBV9 to TRBJ2-1; D might be TRBD2 (5 bases). This CDR3 comprises 14 residues. V lost 4 bases to trimming and J lost 7 bases, with 15 bases between them. CDR1 SGDLS and CDR2 YYNGEE come from the germline V gene. The CDR3 loop reads CASSPPPGLNEQFF. CDR3 DNA: TGTGCCAGCAGCCCCCCCCCGGGGTTGAATGAGCAGTTCTTC.

This clonotype was seen many times. The rearrangement joins TRBV3-1 to TRBJ1-1; no clear D gene. The germline gives CDR1 LGHDT, CDR2 YNNKEL (reference sequence). The CDR3 consists of 13 residues. Trimming took 4 bases from V and 4 from J, leaving 10 bases between them. The CDR3 region is CASSRTRGTEAFF. CDR3 DNA sequence: TGTGCCAGCAGCCGCACCCGGGGCACTGAAGCTTTCTTT. The complete variable domain, with remaining parts taken from reference TRBV3-1 and TRBJ1-1, reads DTAVSQTPKYLVTQMGNDKSIKCEQNLGHDTMYWYKQDSKKFLKIMFSYNNKELIINETVPNRFSPKSPDKAHLNLHINSLELGDSAVYFCASSRTRGTEAFFGQGTRLTVV.

This clonotype was recorded many times. The gene calls are TRBV7-2 and TRBJ2-3, with 7 nucleotides matching TRBD1. J was trimmed by 6 bases and V by 5 bases; bases with no gene match: 8. Germline V gene lookup returns CDR1 SGHTA and CDR2 FQGNSA. The CDR3 totals 14 residues. CDR3 protein: CASSRQGGGDTQYF. CDR3 nucleotide sequence: TGTGCCAGCAGCAGACAGGGTGGCGGGGATACGCAGTATTTT.

The chain recombines TRBV6-2 or TRBV6-3 with TRBJ2-1, with TRBD2 identical over 13 bases. Germline trimming cut 2 bases from V and 13 bases from J; bases unmatched to any gene: 5. There are 14 residues in the CDR3. The germline gives CDR1 MNHEY, CDR2 SVGEGT. In DNA form, the CDR3 reads TGTGCCAGCAGTTACGCGGGACTAGCGGGACGTCAGTTCTTC. Translation gives CASSYAGLAGRQFF.

Concerning this clonotype: A read error is possible here, since a much larger clone lies one base away. V usage is TRBV6-5 and J usage is TRBJ2-5; maybe TRBD2 (6 bases). The V gene's germline CDR1 is MNHEY and CDR2 SVGAGI. The CDR3 contains 16 residues. The CDR3 nucleotides are TGTGCCAGCAGTTACTCGCGGGACTCGAGGACGGAGACCCAGTGCTTC. As protein: CASSYSRDSRTETQCF.

The genes are TRBV18 and TRBJ1-5; TRBD1 matches 7 bases. Germline-derived CDR1 and CDR2 are KGHSH and LQKENI. The J segment lost 0 bases and the V segment lost 2 bases, leaving 4 bases of the junction unmatched. This CDR3 region has 16 residues. The CDR3 reads CASSPGTVYSNQPQHF. The CDR3 DNA sequence: TGTGCCAGCTCACCAGGGACAGTGTATAGCAATCAGCCCCAGCATTTT.

This clonotype was seen ten or more times. The V call is TRBV6-1, the J call TRBJ2-1; D uncertain. The germline gives CDR1 MNHNS, CDR2 SASEGT. There are 13 residues in the CDR3. V lost 8 bases to trimming and J lost 3 bases, with 11 bases between them. CDR3: CASPKGSYNEQFF. The CDR3 DNA reads TGTGCCAGCCCTAAGGGCAGCTACAATGAGCAGTTCTTC.

A few counts support this clonotype. One end of the junction varies from germline; a read error may be responsible. The chain carries TRBV11-2 and TRBJ2-1; D possibly matches TRBD1 or TRBD2 (5 bases each). From germline, CDR1 is SGHAT and CDR2 FQNNGV. The CDR3 consists of 14 residues. CDR3 protein: CASSLEGIGNEQFF. In DNA form, the CDR3 reads TGTGCCAGCAGCCTAGAGGGGATAGGAAATGAGCAGTTCTTC.

The chain combines TRBV20-1 with TRBJ1-4; D remains unclear. The length of the CDR3 is 15 residues. Germline V gives CDR1 DFQATT, CDR2 SNEGSKA (reference sequence). The germline V and J ends were trimmed by 3 bases and 8 bases, with 19 bases remaining between them. The DNA of the CDR3 is TGCAGTGCTAGTTCGACCCCTCGATTTATGGAAAAACTGTTTTTT. It yields the protein CSASSTPRFMEKLFF.

This clonotype was found a few times. The chain is built from TRBV4-1 and TRBJ1-6, with D perhaps TRBD1 (6 bases). The germline V gene has CDR1 MGHRA and CDR2 YSYEKL. V was shortened by 4 bases and J by 8 bases, with 12 bases between the two germline ends. CDR3 length: 14 residues. The CDR3 loop reads CASSLQGIDSPLHF. The DNA for the CDR3 is TGCGCCAGCAGCCTACAGGGAATCGATTCACCCCTCCACTTT.

This clonotype was counted at least ten times. The rearrangement uses TRBV29-1 and TRBJ1-2; possibly TRBD1 for D (5 bases). CDR3 length equals 13 residues. The ends were cut back, 0 bases at V and 3 bases at J, with 8 bases in the middle. Germline V lookup: CDR1 SQVTM, CDR2 ANQGSEA. The CDR3 loop is CSVEDRADYGYTF. Here the CDR3 DNA reads TGCAGCGTTGAAGACAGGGCGGACTATGGCTACACCTTC.

This clonotype came up a few times. The chain uses TRBV12-3 or TRBV12-4 and TRBJ2-2, with 11 bases fitting TRBD2. V shed 5 bases, J shed 7 bases, and the junction held 6 bases outside the gene matches. The CDR3 runs 15 residues. The CDR3 loop reads CASSPPGLAGGELFF. CDR3 nucleotide sequence: TGTGCCAGCAGTCCTCCCGGACTAGCGGGCGGGGAGCTGTTTTTT.

This clonotype appeared many times. The genes are TRBV29-1 and TRBJ2-5; 10 bases align to TRBD1. Germline V CDR1 and CDR2: SQVTM, ANQGSEA. CDR3 length: 18 residues. V lost 0 bases to trimming and J lost 1 base; unmatched junction nucleotides: 11. As DNA, the CDR3 is TGCAGCGTTGAAGATGATTTCGTGGGACAGGGGTTCCAAGAGACCCAGTACTTC. Its translation is CSVEDDFVGQGFQETQYF.

This clonotype showed up many times. The chain carries TRBV28 and TRBJ2-5; D assignment may be TRBD1 or TRBD2 (5 bases each). With 4 bases removed from V and 4 bases from J, the gap between germline ends came to 13 bases. The CDR3 covers 14 residues. Germline lookup yields CDR1 MDHEN and CDR2 SYDVKM. The CDR3 DNA follows: TGTGCCAGCAGTTCGGGGCAGGGAAGAGAGACCCAGTACTTC. Encoded protein: CASSSGQGRETQYF. Supplemented by reference TRBV28 and TRBJ2-5, the full variable domain reads DVKVTQSSRYLVKRTGEKVFLECVQDMDHENMFWYRQDPGLGLRLIYFSYDVKMKEKGDIPEGYSVSREKKERFSLILESASTNQTSMYLCASSSGQGRETQYFGPGTRLLVL.

This clonotype came up many times. CDR3 nucleotide sequence: TGTGCCAGCAGCTTGATGTCGCGCGGGAGCTCCTACGAGCAGTACTTC. Amino acid sequence: CASSLMSRGSSYEQYF. The chain combines TRBV5-6 with TRBJ2-7; TRBD2 matches at 7 bases. CDR1 and CDR2 from the germline V gene are SGHDT and YYEEEE. The J segment lost 0 bases and the V segment lost 1 base, leaving 7 bases of the junction unmatched. The CDR3 totals 16 residues. Full variable domain (remainder filled in from reference TRBV5-6 and TRBJ2-7): DAGVTQSPTHLIKTRGQQVTLRCSPKSGHDTVSWYQQALGQGPQFIFQYYEEEERQRGNFPDRFSGHQFPNYSSELNVNALLLGDSALYLCASSLMSRGSSYEQYFGPGTRLTVT.

This chain connects TRBV7-2 to TRBJ2-6; D unresolved. Per germline, CDR1 SGHTA and CDR2 FQGNSA. This CDR3 spans 11 amino acids. Between the trimmed V and J ends, which lost 5 bases and 12 bases, there was a span of 8 bases. The CDR3, as DNA: TGTGCCAGCAGCCCCCTCGGCGTCCTGACTTTC. It yields the protein CASSPLGVLTF. Full variable domain (outside the CDR3, taken from reference TRBV7-2 and TRBJ2-6): GAGVSQSPSNKVTEKGKDVELRCDPISGHTALYWYRQSLGQGLEFLIYFQGNSAPDKSGLPSDRFSAERTGGSVSTLTIQRTQQEDSAVYLCASSPLGVLTFGAGSRLTVL.

This clonotype was counted ten times or more. The chain joins TRBV7-2 to TRBJ2-1, with 10 bases lining up with TRBD2. After removal of 2 bases from V and 4 bases from J, the junction contained 2 bases not matched to a gene. Germline CDR1 is SGHTA and CDR2 is FQGNSA. The CDR3 runs 15 residues. This CDR3 is CASSLIAGGYNEQFF. The CDR3 nucleotides read TGTGCCAGCAGCTTAATAGCGGGAGGTTACAATGAGCAGTTCTTC. The variable domain in full, with the rest retrieved from reference TRBV7-2 and TRBJ2-1, is GAGVSQSPSNKVTEKGKDVELRCDPISGHTALYWYRQSLGQGLEFLIYFQGNSAPDKSGLPSDRFSAERTGGSVSTLTIQRTQQEDSAVYLCASSLIAGGYNEQFFGPGTRLTVL.

This clonotype was counted a few times. With a much larger clone just one base away, this may be a read error. The V call is TRBV28, the J call TRBJ2-1; unclear D gene. CDR1 is MDHEN and CDR2 is SYDVKM in the germline V gene. This CDR3 has 14 residues. V was pared by 5 bases and J by 6 bases, with 14 bases between. CDR3 in amino acids: CASSLSAPSNEQFF. CDR3 DNA sequence: TGTGCCAGCAGTCTTTCGGCTCCCTCCAATGAGCAGTTCTTC.

The chain couples TRBV14 to TRBJ2-7; tentatively, D is TRBD2 (5 bases). Trimming took off 2 bases at V and 3 bases at J, with 14 bases between the two ends. Germline assignment: CDR1 SGHDN and CDR2 FVKESK. There are 15 residues in the CDR3. The CDR3 bases are TGTGCCAGCAGCCAATGGGGTAGCGAGAGCTACGAGCAGTACTTC. It specifies CASSQWGSESYEQYF. Full variable domain (remainder filled in from reference TRBV14 and TRBJ2-7): EAGVTQFPSHSVIEKGQTVTLRCDPISGHDNLYWYRRVMGKEIKFLLHFVKESKQDESGMPNNRFLAERTGGTYSTLKVQPAELEDSGVYFCASSQWGSESYEQYFGPGTRLTVT.

This clonotype was found many times. The chain carries TRBV11-2 and TRBJ2-5; D is undetermined. Germline V lookup: CDR1 SGHAT, CDR2 FQNNGV. This CDR3 region has 12 residues. Trimming pared 5 bases from V and 5 bases from J, leaving 9 bases between. The CDR3 reads CASSGPAETQYF. The CDR3, as DNA: TGTGCCAGCAGCGGACCGGCGGAGACCCAGTACTTC. Looking up the rest from reference TRBV11-2 and TRBJ2-5 gives the full variable domain: EAGVAQSPRYKIIEKRQSVAFWCNPISGHATLYWYQQILGQGPKLLIQFQNNGVVDDSQLPKDRFSAERLKGVDSTLKIQPAKLEDSAVYLCASSGPAETQYFGPGTRLLVL.

This clonotype was recorded many times. The V gene is TRBV28, the J gene TRBJ1-2; no definite D call. The CDR3 is 13 residues long. V lost 3 bases to trimming and J lost 0 bases, with 5 bases between them. Per germline, CDR1 MDHEN and CDR2 SYDVKM. CDR3 in amino acids: CASSFSANYGYTF. As DNA, the CDR3 is TGTGCCAGCAGTTTCTCCGCTAACTATGGCTACACCTTC.

On this clonotype itself: This clone may be a read error of a much larger clone one base away. This CDR3 fails to terminate in the conserved phenylalanine or tryptophan, so it likely reflects a read error. CDR3 bases: TGTGCCAGCAGTTTAACCGGGACAGCTGATCAGCCCCAGCATCTT. This encodes CASSLTGTADQPQHL. The V gene is TRBV12-3 or TRBV12-4, the J gene TRBJ1-5, with 7 bases fitting TRBD1. The CDR3 covers 15 residues. J gave up 5 bases and V 2 bases, and 6 bases lay outside the gene matches.

This clonotype was seen many times. The gene calls are TRBV20-1 and TRBJ2-5; D unresolved. V lost 0 bases to trimming and J lost 5 bases, with 7 bases between them. The CDR3 totals 12 residues. Germline lookup yields CDR1 DFQATT and CDR2 SNEGSKA (reference sequence). CDR3 sequence reads: CSARDFGETQYF. CDR3 bases: TGCAGTGCTAGAGATTTTGGGGAGACCCAGTACTTC.

This clonotype was recorded many times. The V gene is TRBV2, the J gene TRBJ2-1; tentative D call: TRBD2 (6 bases). With 5 bases removed from V and 3 bases from J, the gap between germline ends came to 14 bases. The CDR3 loop spans 15 amino acids. Per the germline V gene, CDR1 is SNHLY and CDR2 is FYNNEI. The CDR3 sequence: CASSPPGDRYNEQFF. CDR3 in DNA: TGTGCCAGCAGTCCTCCGGGAGACCGCTACAATGAGCAGTTCTTC. The full variable domain, its missing parts supplied by reference TRBV2 and TRBJ2-1, is EPEVTQTPSHQVTQMGQEVILRCVPISNHLYFYWYRQILGQKVEFLVSFYNNEISEKSEIFDDQFSVERPDGSNFTLKIRSTKLEDSAMYFCASSPPGDRYNEQFFGPGTRLTVL.

This clonotype appeared many times. This chain uses TRBV4-1 with TRBJ2-5; D is unresolved. Trimming pared 3 bases from V and 0 bases from J, leaving 8 bases between. Looked up from germline, CDR1 is MGHRA and CDR2 is YSYEKL. The CDR3 is made up of 14 amino acids. The chain's CDR3 is CASSQPQYQETQYF. Here the CDR3 DNA reads TGCGCCAGCAGCCAGCCCCAGTACCAAGAGACCCAGTACTTC.

This clonotype was detected a few times. The chain couples TRBV3-1 to TRBJ2-5; D call uncertain. Trimming removed 1 base at V and 4 bases at J, with 13 bases between. Germline V CDR1 and CDR2: LGHDT, YNNKEL (reference sequence). The CDR3 contains 15 residues. CDR3 amino acids: CASSQARIQGETQYF. The CDR3 DNA reads TGTGCCAGCAGCCAAGCCAGAATCCAAGGAGAGACCCAGTACTTC.

This clonotype has ten or more counts. This chain joins TRBV5-1 and TRBJ1-1; 8 nucleotides line up with TRBD1. Per germline, CDR1 SGHRS and CDR2 YFSETQ. V lost 0 bases and J lost 3; bases outside the gene matches: 7. CDR3 length: 16 residues. Here the CDR3 DNA reads TGCGCCAGCAGCTTGGAGGCAGGGGGCGCCTACACTGAAGCTTTCTTT. This translates into CASSLEAGGAYTEAFF.

This clonotype was detected ten times or more. J is TRBJ1-2 and V is TRBV7-3; D is undetermined. This CDR3 region has 13 residues. Deletions cut 5 bases from V and 2 bases from J, with 9 bases between. CDR1 SGHTA and CDR2 FQGTGA come from the germline V gene. Here the CDR3 reads CASSQAFNYGYTF. CDR3 DNA: TGTGCCAGCAGCCAAGCCTTCAACTATGGCTACACCTTC.

The chain employs TRBV29-1 and TRBJ2-1; 9 positions agree with TRBD2. This CDR3 has 14 residues. CDR1 is SQVTM, CDR2 ANQGSEA, per germline. Trimming took 0 bases from V and 8 from J; bases not matched to a gene: 5. The CDR3 is CSVEESAGGYEQFF. In nucleotides, the CDR3 is TGCAGCGTTGAAGAATCAGCGGGAGGTTATGAGCAGTTCTTC.

There are a few counts of this clonotype. The chain uses TRBV9 and TRBJ1-5; D is ambiguous. Germline V gives CDR1 SGDLS, CDR2 YYNGEE. The CDR3 is made up of 14 amino acids. V shed 0 bases and J shed 5 bases, with 9 bases lying between them. Here the CDR3 reads CASSVDGSYQPQHF. In nucleotides, the CDR3 is TGTGCCAGCAGCGTAGACGGCAGCTATCAGCCCCAGCATTTT.

The chain couples TRBV28 to TRBJ2-5; D may correspond to TRBD1 or TRBD2 (6 bases each). V gave up 7 bases and J gave up 5 bases, with 11 bases separating them. The CDR3 length is 12 residues. Germline loops: CDR1 MDHEN, CDR2 SYDVKM. The CDR3 protein is CASTLGGETQYF. The CDR3 nucleotides read TGTGCCAGCACCCTAGGGGGGGAGACCCAGTACTTC.